These 9 T cell receptor beta chains share one sample of origin, sequenced in a study of human thymus T cells. The table came from immunoSEQ multiplex PCR; TCRdb's copy has only in-frame clones and leaves some out. The repertoire includes some 44,000 clones, just under 95% of them detected once, and about 0.16% sits in the top ten. Sample: blood. The receptors here all came from a girl less than two years old with a congenital heart defect but otherwise immunologically healthy.

This chain connects TRBV9 to TRBJ2-5, with TRBD2 matching 11 bases. The CDR3 has 20 amino acids. Trimming took 3 bases from V and 0 from J; bases not matched to a gene: 16. From germline, CDR1 is SGDLS and CDR2 YYNGEE. The CDR3 loop is CASSAPGVPGLAAYQETQYF. CDR3 bases: TGTGCCAGCAGCGCCCCCGGGGTCCCGGGACTAGCGGCCTACCAAGAGACCCAGTACTTC.

V is TRBV7-3 and J is TRBJ2-3; tentative D call: TRBD2 (5 bases). The germline V gene has CDR1 SGHTA and CDR2 FQGTGA. This CDR3 has 13 residues. The V end was cut by 3 bases, the J end by 6 bases, with 10 bases between. CDR3 in amino acids: CASSFHGMDTQYF. As DNA, the CDR3 is TGTGCCAGCAGCTTCCACGGGATGGATACGCAGTATTTT.

V is TRBV5-4 and J is TRBJ1-1; the D is unclear. V lost 0 bases, J lost 0 bases, and 6 bases lay in between. The CDR3 is 14 amino acids. CDR1 and CDR2 (germline): SGHNT, YYREEE (reference sequence). Here the CDR3 DNA reads TGTGCCAGCAGCTTGGGGAGGTTGAACACTGAAGCTTTCTTT. Translating it yields CASSLGRLNTEAFF.

The chain uses TRBV5-1 and TRBJ2-3; the match to TRBD2 covers 13 bases. The CDR3 contains 15 residues. Germline lookup yields CDR1 SGHRS and CDR2 YFSETQ. The J segment lost 4 bases and the V segment lost 1 base, leaving 0 bases of the junction unmatched. The CDR3 loop reads CASSLTSGRADTQYF. CDR3 bases: TGCGCCAGCAGCTTGACTAGCGGGAGGGCAGATACGCAGTATTTT.

V and J are TRBV5-1 and TRBJ2-5; no clear D gene. The end of the DNA aligns better with TRBJ2-7, so the J call may be wrong. This CDR3 spans 14 amino acids. The germline V gene has CDR1 SGHRS and CDR2 YFSETQ. CDR3 sequence reads: CASSFSGSSYEQYF. The CDR3 DNA follows: TGCGCCAGCAGCTTCTCAGGCAGCTCCTACGAGCAGTACTTC.

CDR3 in DNA: TGTGCCAGCAGTTTAGACCGCCCCTACGAGCAGTACTTC. Translated, it gives CASSLDRPYEQYF. This chain uses TRBV6-6 with TRBJ2-7; D gene ambiguous. V was shortened by 4 bases and J by 2 bases, with 9 bases between the two germline ends. The germline gives CDR1 MNHNY, CDR2 SVGAGI (reference sequence). This CDR3 has 13 amino acids.

The V and J genes are TRBV10-1 and TRBJ2-5; 9 positions agree with TRBD2. The V segment lost 0 bases and the J segment 4 bases; nucleotides outside the gene matches: 9. CDR1 and CDR2 from the germline V gene are WNHNN and SYGVQD (reference sequence). The CDR3 loop spans 17 amino acids. CDR3 amino acids: CASSESKASGMVETQYF. The CDR3 DNA reads TGCGCCAGCAGTGAGTCGAAGGCTAGCGGGATGGTAGAGACCCAGTACTTC.

V usage is TRBV30 and J usage is TRBJ1-1; a possible D gene is TRBD1 (5 bases). V lost 1 base to trimming and J lost 1 base, with 7 bases between them. Germline V gene data show CDR1 as GTSNPN and CDR2 as SVGIG (reference sequence). The CDR3 has 13 amino acids. CDR3 coding DNA: TGTGCCTGGAGTGGACAGCCGAACACTGAAGCTTTCTTT. Its translation: CAWSGQPNTEAFF.

This sequence joins TRBV28 and TRBJ2-7, with TRBD2 matching over 9 bases. The V segment lost 4 bases and the J segment 1 base; nucleotides outside the gene matches: 29. Per germline, CDR1 MDHEN and CDR2 SYDVKM. The CDR3 is made up of 23 amino acids. DNA of the CDR3: TGTGCCAGCAGTTATCCCCCGGTGGGAGTGGGGGCGCAGGCGGGAGGGCCATCCTACGAGCAGTACTTC. Amino acids: CASSYPPVGVGAQAGGPSYEQYF.